The clone carrying this T cell receptor (beta chain) appeared a single time. The antigen is unknown. This entry belongs to a study of T cell repertoires in cytomegalovirus infection. TCRdb passed the reads through MiXCR, listing each CDR3 protein once. Of hundreds of thousands of distinct CDR3 sequences in the sample, roughly 31% were seen once. Germline CDR1 is DFQATT and CDR2 is SNEGSKA (reference sequence). This CDR3 has 13 amino acids. Trimming removed 5 bases from V and 2 bases from J, with 7 bases in between. The source material was cultured CD8+ T cells from PBMCs, sampled from culture after CMV antigen stimulation. The chain links TRBV20-1 to TRBJ2-6; D not certain. The origin of this receptor is a human donor in good health (CMV status not recorded). Some clones in this sample may be carry-over from other donors' samples. CDR3 DNA sequence: TGCAGTGCTTTCACCCCTGGGGCCAACGTCCTGACTTTC. Amino acids: CSAFTPGANVLTF.